This T cell receptor beta chain derives from a study of long-term antiretroviral therapy in people with HIV. Study-wide context: The study's earliest collections predate the 2015 immediate-ART recommendation by about a decade.

Version v3.0 of the immunoSEQ assay ran at survey level. Clones were read by immunoSEQ multiplex PCR, and TCRdb kept only the in-frame ones, dropping some. Altogether about 39,000 clones are present, 75% to 90% being singletons, with the ten largest covering 4.5% to 7%. The CDR3 length is 15 residues. CDR1 is ENHRY, CDR2 SYGVKD, per germline. V lost 2 bases and J lost 3; bases outside the gene matches: 3. The sample here was unsorted PBMCs, taken 3.1 years after starting antiretroviral therapy. The receptor was isolated from a woman between 50 and 59 years old with HIV. The rearrangement links TRBV10-3 to TRBJ2-1, with 8 bases matching TRBD2. DNA for the CDR3: TGTGCCATCAGTGAGGGGCGGGGGGACTACAATGAGCAGTTCTTC. It translates to CAISEGRGDYNEQFF.